The T cell receptor beta chain described here comes from a study of blood T cells in healthy people across ages. The second PCR ran roughly 6 to 12 cycles with a sample-barcoded 5' primer and J-beta primers. Every sample gave at least 2.5 million paired-end reads containing CDR3. Each CDR3 protein gets one entry after TCRdb re-called the 5' RACE reads with MiXCR. This table holds hundreds of thousands of distinct CDR3 sequences, about 30% found once. The CDR3 consists of 13 residues. The germline gives CDR1 SQVTM, CDR2 ANQGSEA. To note about this clonotype: A much more abundant neighbour one base away suggests this may be a read error.

Specimen: blood. The rearrangement uses TRBV29-1 and TRBJ1-2, with TRBD1 matching 8 bases. This clonotype was sampled from an elderly woman in good health. DNA for the CDR3: TGCAACGCCACAGGGGGGCCTAACTATGGCTACACCTTC. It yields the protein CNATGGPNYGYTF.